A selection of T cell receptor beta chains follows, all from one sample in a study of blood T cells in healthy people across ages. TCRdb analysed the 5' RACE reads with MiXCR anew, one entry per CDR3 protein. The sample comprises some 890,000 distinct CDR3 sequences, around 29% of which are singletons, and about a tenth rests with the top ten. These same data were also listed under a study on T cells of mothers and their children.

The source material was blood. These receptors were collected from a woman between 40 and 50 years old in good health. CDR3s include the opening cysteine and the closing phenylalanine or tryptophan. A D gene is named only where the DNA matches it firmly. Size is omitted from some rows. Given values are once, few, many or a class for expanded clones.

J	D	size	V	CDR3	DNA
TRBJ1-6	.	many	TRBV20-1	CSAPRHSAKNSPLHF	TGCAGTGCCCCACGACATAGCGCAAAAAATTCACCCCTCCACTTT
TRBJ2-3	TRBD2	many	TRBV20-1	CSARGPPLAGGLPTQYF	TGCAGTGCTAGAGGCCCCCCACTAGCGGGGGGATTGCCTACGCAGTATTTT
TRBJ1-6	.	.	TRBV6-5	CASSFGRTRANSPLHF	TGTGCCAGCAGTTTCGGGAGAACGAGGGCCAATTCACCCCTCCACTTT
TRBJ2-7	.	many	TRBV6-6	CASSYVRVPYEQYF	TGTGCCAGCAGTTACGTCAGGGTTCCCTACGAGCAGTACTTC
TRBJ2-6	TRBD1	.	TRBV6-1	CASSKNRGRAGANVLTF	TGTGCCAGCAGCAAGAACAGGGGGCGGGCTGGGGCCAACGTCCTGACTTTC
TRBJ2-1	.	many	TRBV6-1	CASSEGGRQSEFF	TGTGCCAGCAGTGAAGGTGGCAGGCAGTCTGAGTTCTTC
TRBJ2-7	.	.	TRBV7-9	CASTPQLLGGRHDEQYF	TGTGCCAGCACCCCTCAGCTTCTAGGAGGGCGGCACGACGAGCAGTACTTC
TRBJ2-3	TRBD2	many	TRBV6-5	CASSLLAGYDTQYF	TGTGCCAGCAGTTTACTAGCGGGGTACGATACGCAGTATTTT
TRBJ2-3	.	few	TRBV9	CASSTSPSTDTQYF	TGTGCCAGCAGCACAAGCCCTAGCACAGATACGCAGTATTTT
TRBJ1-5	.	few	TRBV4-3	CASSQWGQSDQPQHF	TGCGCCAGCAGCCAATGGGGGCAGAGCGATCAGCCCCAGCATTTT
TRBJ1-3	.	.	TRBV2	CASSERVGNTIYF	TGTGCCAGCAGTGAACGAGTTGGAAACACCATATATTTT
TRBJ1-2	TRBD1	few	TRBV27	CASSFDRDTNYGYTF	TGTGCCAGCAGTTTTGACAGGGATACAAACTATGGCTACACCTTC
TRBJ2-7	TRBD2	few	TRBV14	CASSRWRGSSYEQYF	TGTGCCAGCAGCCGTTGGCGGGGGAGCTCCTACGAGCAGTACTTC
TRBJ2-3	TRBD2	few	TRBV7-3	CASSPGVAGSDTQYF	TGTGCCAGCAGCCCCGGGGTAGCGGGGTCAGATACGCAGTATTTT
TRBJ1-5	.	few	TRBV7-2	CASSSQGYQPQHF	TGTGCCAGCAGCTCACAGGGATATCAGCCCCAGCATTTT
TRBJ2-3	TRBD2	few	TRBV7-3	CASSATGLAGPDTQYF	TGTGCCAGCAGCGCCACGGGACTAGCGGGGCCAGATACGCAGTATTTT
TRBJ1-1	TRBD1	many	TRBV30	CAWSRQGNTEAFF	TGTGCCTGGAGCCGACAGGGTAACACTGAAGCTTTCTTT
TRBJ2-7	TRBD1	many	TRBV12-3/TRBV12-4	CASSAGGQGAYEQYF	TGTGCCAGCAGTGCAGGGGGACAGGGGGCCTACGAGCAGTACTTC
TRBJ1-2	.	few	TRBV20-1	CSARDNYGYGYTF	TGCAGTGCTAGAGATAATTATGGCTATGGCTACACCTTC
TRBJ2-4	.	few	TRBV4-1	CASSQDLSARVKNIQYF	TGCGCCAGCAGCCAAGATCTGAGTGCGAGGGTCAAAAACATTCAGTACTTC
TRBJ2-3	.	.	TRBV11-2	CVSSPPGIGDTQYF	TGTGTCAGCAGCCCTCCAGGAATCGGAGATACGCAGTATTTT
TRBJ1-2	.	many	TRBV27	CASGQGGYGYTF	TGTGCCAGTGGCCAGGGCGGCTATGGCTACACCTTC
TRBJ2-3	.	.	TRBV12-3/TRBV12-4	CASSTNQGIRTDTQYF	TGTGCCAGCAGTACAAATCAGGGGATCAGAACAGATACGCAATATTTT
TRBJ2-7	.	.	TRBV7-6	CVSSLGPYEQYF	TGTGTCAGCAGCCTAGGCCCCTACGAGCAGTACTTC
TRBJ2-1	.	few	TRBV9	CASSALGELYNEQFF	TGTGCCAGCAGCGCCCTCGGAGAGTTGTACAATGAGCAGTTCTTC
TRBJ1-6	.	.	TRBV3-1	CASSQKGHSPLHF	TGTGCCAGCAGCCAAAAAGGACATTCACCCCTCCACTTT
TRBJ2-1	TRBD1	many	TRBV12-3/TRBV12-4	CASRRGQGAWGSSYNEQFF	TGTGCCAGCAGACGGGGACAGGGGGCTTGGGGATCCTCCTACAATGAGCAGTTCTTC